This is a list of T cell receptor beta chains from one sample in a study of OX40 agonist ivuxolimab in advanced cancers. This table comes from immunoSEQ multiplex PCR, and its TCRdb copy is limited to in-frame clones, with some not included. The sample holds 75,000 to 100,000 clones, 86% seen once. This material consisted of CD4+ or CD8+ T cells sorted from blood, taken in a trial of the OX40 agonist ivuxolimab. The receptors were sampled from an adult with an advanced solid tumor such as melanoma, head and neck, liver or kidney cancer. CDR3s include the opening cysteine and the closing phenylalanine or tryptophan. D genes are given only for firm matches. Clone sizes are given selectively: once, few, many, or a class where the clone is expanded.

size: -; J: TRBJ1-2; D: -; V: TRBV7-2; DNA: TGTGCCAGCAATCTACAGGGAACCCGTTACACCTTC; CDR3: CASNLQGTRYTF
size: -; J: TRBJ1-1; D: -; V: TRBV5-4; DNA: TGTGCCAGCAGCTTGGAGGGCACTGAAGCTTTCTTT; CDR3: CASSLEGTEAFF
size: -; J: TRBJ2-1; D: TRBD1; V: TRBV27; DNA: TGTGCCAGCAGTCCCAGGGGGAGTAGCTCCTACAATGAGCAGTTCTTC; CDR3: CASSPRGSSSYNEQFF
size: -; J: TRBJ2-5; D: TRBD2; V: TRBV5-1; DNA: TGCGCCAGCAGCTTGGAGGGTAGCGGGGCTGCGAGGACCCAGTACTTC; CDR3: CASSLEGSGAARTQYF
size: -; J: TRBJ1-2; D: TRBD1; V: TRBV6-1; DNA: TGTGCCAGCAGTGAGGACAGGGGAAGGGTCTATGGCTACACCTTC; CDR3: CASSEDRGRVYGYTF
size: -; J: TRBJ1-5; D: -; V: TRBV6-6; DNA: TGTGCCAGCACCCAACGGGCAGGACGCAATCAGCCCCAGCATTTT; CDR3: CASTQRAGRNQPQHF
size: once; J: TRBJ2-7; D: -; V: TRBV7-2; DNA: TGTGCCAGCAGCCTTCGTAGGTCCTACGAGCAGTACTTC; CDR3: CASSLRRSYEQYF
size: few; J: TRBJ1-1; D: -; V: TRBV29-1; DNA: TGCAGCGTCGTCGACGGTTGGACTGAAGCTTTCTTT; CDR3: CSVVDGWTEAFF
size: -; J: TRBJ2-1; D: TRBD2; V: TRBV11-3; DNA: TGTGCCAGCAGCCTAGGGGGGACTAGACACAATGAGCAGTTCTTC; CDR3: CASSLGGTRHNEQFF
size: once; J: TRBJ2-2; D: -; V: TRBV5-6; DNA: TGTGCCAGCAGCTTAGGAGGGTTCACCGGGGAGCTGTTTTTT; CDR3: CASSLGGFTGELFF
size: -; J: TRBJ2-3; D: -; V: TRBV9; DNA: TGTGCCAGCAGCGTAGAAACAGGGGGGGACGCAGATACGCAGTATTTT; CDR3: CASSVETGGDADTQYF
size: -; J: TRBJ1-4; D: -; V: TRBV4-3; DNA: TGCGCCAGCAGCCAAGAGGATCTGACTAATGAAAAACTGTTTTTT; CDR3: CASSQEDLTNEKLFF
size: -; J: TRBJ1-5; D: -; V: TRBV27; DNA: TGTGCCAGCAGTCCACGGACGGGGAATAGCAATCAGCCCCAGCATTTT; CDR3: CASSPRTGNSNQPQHF
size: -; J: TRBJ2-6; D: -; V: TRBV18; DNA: TGTGCCAGCTCACCAGAGGGGACTGGGGCCAACGTCCTGACTTTC; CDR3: CASSPEGTGANVLTF
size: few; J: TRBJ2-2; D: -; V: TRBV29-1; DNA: TGCAGCGTTGAGGGGGGAAACACCGGGGAGCTGTTTTTT; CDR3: CSVEGGNTGELFF
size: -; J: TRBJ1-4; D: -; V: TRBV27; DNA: TGTGCCAGCAGTTTAACGTGGAACTTCAATGAAAAACTGTTTTTT; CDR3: CASSLTWNFNEKLFF
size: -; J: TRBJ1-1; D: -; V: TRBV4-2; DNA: TGTGCCAGCAGCCGGGGAGGGTTAAACACTGAAGCTTTCTTT; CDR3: CASSRGGLNTEAFF
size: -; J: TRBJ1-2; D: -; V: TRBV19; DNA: TGTGCCAGTAGTATACAGGGAGGTGACTATGGCTACACCTTC; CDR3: CASSIQGGDYGYTF
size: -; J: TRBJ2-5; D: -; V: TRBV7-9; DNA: TGTGCCAGCAGCCCTGGCCCAATGAGGGTCCAAGAGACCCAGTACTTC; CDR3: CASSPGPMRVQETQYF
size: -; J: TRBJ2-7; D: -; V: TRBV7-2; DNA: TGTGCCAGCAGCCCCTCGGCGGGGTTCTACGAGCAGTACTTC; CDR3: CASSPSAGFYEQYF
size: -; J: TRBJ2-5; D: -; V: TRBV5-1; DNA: TGCGCCAGCAGATCCCAAGAGACCCAGTACTTC; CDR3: CASRSQETQYF
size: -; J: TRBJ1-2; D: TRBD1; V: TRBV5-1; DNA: TGCGCCAGCAGCTACGGGACAGACTATGGCTACACCTTC; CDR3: CASSYGTDYGYTF
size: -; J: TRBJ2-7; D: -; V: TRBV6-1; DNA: TGTGCCAGCAGTCCCTATTCCTACGAGCAGTACTTC; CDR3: CASSPYSYEQYF
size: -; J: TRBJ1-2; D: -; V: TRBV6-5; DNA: TGTGCCAGCAGCCTCGACGGTCGGAGGAGCTACACCTTC; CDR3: CASSLDGRRSYTF